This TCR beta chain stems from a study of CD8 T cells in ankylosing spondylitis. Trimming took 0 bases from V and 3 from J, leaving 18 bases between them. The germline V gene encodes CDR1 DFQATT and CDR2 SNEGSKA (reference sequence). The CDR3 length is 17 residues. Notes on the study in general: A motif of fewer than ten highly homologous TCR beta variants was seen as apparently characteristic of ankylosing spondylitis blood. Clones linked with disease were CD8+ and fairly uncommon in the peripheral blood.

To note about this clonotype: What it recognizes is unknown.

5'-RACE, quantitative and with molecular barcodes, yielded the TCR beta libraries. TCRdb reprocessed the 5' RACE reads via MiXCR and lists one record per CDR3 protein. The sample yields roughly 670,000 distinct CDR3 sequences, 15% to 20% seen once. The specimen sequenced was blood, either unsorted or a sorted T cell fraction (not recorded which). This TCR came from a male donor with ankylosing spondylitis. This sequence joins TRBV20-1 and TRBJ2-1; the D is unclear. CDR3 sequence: CSARDPARVKLYNEQFF. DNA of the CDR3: TGCAGTGCTAGAGACCCAGCTAGAGTTAAACTCTACAATGAGCAGTTCTTC.